The clone carrying this T cell receptor (beta chain) was observed many times. Its antigen is still unknown. The data derive from a study of early T cells in non-severe SARS-CoV-2 infection. As for the study in general: Sequencing input comprised bulk RNA from unsorted whole blood; chain pairing was not available.

V was pared by 4 bases and J by 6 bases, with 23 bases between. Germline V gene lookup returns CDR1 SGHRS and CDR2 YFSETQ. The CDR3 loop spans 16 amino acids. Study results and caveats: Database matching using VDJdb favored anti-spike CD8 responses, with private and CD4 specificities left missing.

The TCR library protocol attached unique molecular identifiers to the individual cDNA molecules. TCRdb re-derived calls from the 5' RACE reads in MiXCR, one entry per CDR3 protein. The table lists about 81,000 distinct CDR3 sequences, less than 8% of them singletons. The sample taken for sequencing was whole blood. V is TRBV5-1 and J is TRBJ2-7; a weak D match, TRBD1 (6 bases). The sequence was obtained from an adult who was a healthcare worker with PCR-confirmed SARS-CoV-2 infection or an uninfected control (not recorded which). CDR3 region: CASSLTGLGSPGEQYF. The CDR3, as DNA: TGCGCCAGCAGCCTTACAGGGCTGGGTTCCCCCGGCGAGCAGTACTTC.